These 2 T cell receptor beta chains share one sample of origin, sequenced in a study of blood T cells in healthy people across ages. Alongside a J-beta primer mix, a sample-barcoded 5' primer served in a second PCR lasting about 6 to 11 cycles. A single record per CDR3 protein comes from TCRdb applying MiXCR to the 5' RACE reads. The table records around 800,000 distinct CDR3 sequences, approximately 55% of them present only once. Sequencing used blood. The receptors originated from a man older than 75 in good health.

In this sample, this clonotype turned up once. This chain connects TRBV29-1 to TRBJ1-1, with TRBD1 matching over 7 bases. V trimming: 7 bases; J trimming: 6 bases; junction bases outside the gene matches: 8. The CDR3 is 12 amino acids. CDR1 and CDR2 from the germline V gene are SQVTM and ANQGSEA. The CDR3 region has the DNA TGCAGCGGACACGACAGGGTCCCTGAAGCTTTCTTT. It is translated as CSGHDRVPEAFF.

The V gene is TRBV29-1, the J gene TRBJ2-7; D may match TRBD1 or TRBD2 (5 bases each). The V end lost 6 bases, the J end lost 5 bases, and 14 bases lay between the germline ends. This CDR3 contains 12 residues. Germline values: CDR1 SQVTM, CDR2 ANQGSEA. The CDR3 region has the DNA TGCAGCGTGGCTGGGACCCCAAACGAGCAGTACTTC. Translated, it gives CSVAGTPNEQYF.